The 7 T cell receptor beta chains below were found in one sample sequenced in a study of T cells after yellow fever vaccination (dated by TCRdb to about 2019). According to the study, the label for this sample's treatment or condition signals: live attenuated yellow fever vaccine strain. Library method: 5' RACE. The instrument given in TCRdb is Illumina HiSeq 2500. Clones were called with MiXCR by TCRdb after fastp trimmed the public reads at Q25, and only in-frame beta chains were retained. A single entry per CDR3 protein holds the most common genes and DNA from its merged rows. For this sample the table gives about 340,000 distinct CDR3 sequences, of which about 9.5% were detected only once. The ten most abundant clones make up more than 15% of the sample. The sequenced sample was PBMCs, obtained on the day of the first yellow fever vaccination. Receptors were obtained from a man aged 18 to 29 who received the YFV17D yellow fever vaccine.

The chain has TRBV28 and TRBJ2-3; 9 nucleotides line up with TRBD2. V lost 1 base and J lost 2; bases outside the gene matches: 7. CDR3 length: 17 residues. Germline lookup yields CDR1 MDHEN and CDR2 SYDVKM. CDR3 in amino acids: CASSLYGLAGNTDTQYF. Written as DNA, the CDR3 is TGTGCCAGCAGTTTATACGGTCTAGCGGGGAACACAGATACGCAGTATTTT.

The chain combines TRBV6-5 with TRBJ1-2; tentative D call: TRBD1 (5 bases). Trimming took off 5 bases at V and 7 bases at J, with 11 bases between the two ends. The germline V gene encodes CDR1 MNHEY and CDR2 SVGAGI. The CDR3 is made up of 12 amino acids. The CDR3 nucleotides are TGTGCCAGCAGTACTCAGGGACGTGGCTACACCTTC. As protein: CASSTQGRGYTF.

This clonotype was seen a handful of times. The chain employs TRBV29-1 and TRBJ1-2; D call uncertain. Trimming stripped 4 bases from V and 2 bases from J, with 5 bases between. Per germline, CDR1 SQVTM and CDR2 ANQGSEA. CDR3 length: 11 amino acids. CDR3 DNA: TGCAGCGTTGGACTGAACTATGGCTACACCTTC. This gives the protein CSVGLNYGYTF.

The chain combines TRBV7-6 with TRBJ1-6; tentative D call: TRBD1 (5 bases). V lost 1 base, J lost 7 bases, and 17 bases lay in between. Germline CDR1 and CDR2: SGHVS and FNYEAQ. The CDR3 is 17 amino acids. DNA of the CDR3: TGTGCCAGCAGCTTAGGCCCACGATGGGGGAGGAATTCACCCCTCCACTTT. It translates to CASSLGPRWGRNSPLHF.

This clonotype was found once. CDR3 bases: TGCAGCGTTGAAGAAGGGGCCAGAGGAGAGACCCAGTACTTC. Translating gives CSVEEGARGETQYF. V is TRBV29-1 and J is TRBJ2-5, with D perhaps TRBD1 (5 bases). The CDR3 has 14 residues. Deletions cut 0 bases from V and 4 bases from J, with 12 bases between. CDR1 and CDR2 from the germline V gene are SQVTM and ANQGSEA.

This chain connects TRBV30 to TRBJ1-1; D not resolved. The germline V and J ends were trimmed by 3 bases and 4 bases, with 12 bases remaining between them. The CDR3 totals 13 residues. From germline, CDR1 is GTSNPN and CDR2 SVGIG (reference sequence). As DNA, the CDR3 is TGTGCCTGGAGGGGCTCCCTGAGCACTGAAGCTTTCTTT. The encoded protein is CAWRGSLSTEAFF. The whole variable domain, filled in from reference TRBV30 and TRBJ1-1, reads SQTIHQWPATLVQPVGSPLSLECTVEGTSNPNLYWYRQAAGRGLQLLFYSVGIGQISSEVPQNLSASRPQDRQFILSSKKLLLSDSGFYLCAWRGSLSTEAFFGQGTRLTVV.

This clonotype was seen only a few times. This chain uses TRBV5-1 with TRBJ2-7; D is perhaps TRBD1 or TRBD2 (6 bases each). This CDR3 has 14 amino acids. Per the germline V gene, CDR1 is SGHRS and CDR2 is YFSETQ. V lost 4 bases and J 5 bases, leaving 16 bases between the germline ends. The chain's CDR3 is CASSALGGGHEQYF. CDR3 DNA: TGCGCCAGCAGCGCCCTGGGGGGCGGCCACGAGCAGTACTTC.